The 20 T cell receptor beta chains presented below share a single source sample, sequenced in a study of CD8 T cells in Susac syndrome. Reverse transcription of 0.5 to 1 ug RNA used random hexamers. In TCRdb, the immunoSEQ multiplex PCR reads were re-called with MiXCR into one record per CDR3 protein. The data contain roughly 130,000 distinct CDR3 sequences, nearly 95% of them singletons. The source material was CD4+ T cells from PBMCs. These receptors all come from a human donor in good health.

The chain combines TRBV5-1 with TRBJ2-5; D ambiguous. CDR1 is SGHRS, CDR2 YFSETQ, per germline. Trimming removed 2 bases from V and 3 bases from J, with 11 bases in between. The CDR3 runs to 14 residues. In DNA form, the CDR3 reads TGCGCCAGCAGCTTTGGTGTCAGTAAAGAGACCCAGTACTTC. It translates to CASSFGVSKETQYF.

The rearrangement links TRBV27 to TRBJ2-7; 12 positions match TRBD1. Germline CDR1 and CDR2: MNHEY and SMNVEV (reference sequence). V lost 7 bases to trimming and J lost 3 bases; unmatched junction nucleotides: 13. There are 17 residues in the CDR3. This chain's CDR3 is CASTEPGQGARNYEQYF. The CDR3 DNA follows: TGTGCCAGCACCGAACCGGGACAGGGGGCGCGGAACTACGAGCAGTACTTC.

This clonotype occurred once. The chain uses TRBV20-1 and TRBJ2-5; 10 bases match TRBD2. The CDR3 contains 12 residues. The V gene end was trimmed by 5 bases and the J gene end by 7 bases; junction bases not matched to a gene: 4. Germline CDR1 DFQATT, CDR2 SNEGSKA (reference sequence). CDR3 nucleotide sequence: TGCAGTGCTGCCCGACTAGCGGGGACCCAGTACTTC. This encodes CSAARLAGTQYF.

In nucleotides, the CDR3 is TGTGCCAGCCGCCTAGCGGGCGACAATGAGCAGTTCTTC. This encodes CASRLAGDNEQFF. This sequence joins TRBV4-2 and TRBJ2-1; 8 bases are shared with TRBD2. CDR3 length: 13 residues. The J segment lost 5 bases and the V segment lost 8 bases, leaving 5 bases of the junction unmatched. CDR1 is LGHNA and CDR2 is YNFKEQ in the germline V gene.

The chain recombines TRBV12-3 or TRBV12-4 with TRBJ2-3; a weak D match, TRBD2 (6 bases). The CDR3 is 16 residues long. V lost 7 bases to trimming and J lost 7 bases, with 24 bases between them. DNA of the CDR3: TGTGCCAGCACCACTTACGGGAGCGAGTTACGTAATACGCAGTATTTT. It codes for CASTTYGSELRNTQYF.

V usage is TRBV9 and J usage is TRBJ2-7; D gene unclear. Germline V lookup: CDR1 SGDLS, CDR2 YYNGEE. Trimming pared 8 bases from V and 5 bases from J, leaving 20 bases between. The CDR3 spans 14 residues. CDR3 coding DNA: TGTGCCAGTTCTGCTAGGGTGTCTCCCCACGAGCAGTACTTC. Translating it yields CASSARVSPHEQYF. Complete variable domain (other parts from reference TRBV9 and TRBJ2-7): DSGVTQTPKHLITATGQRVTLRCSPRSGDLSVYWYQQSLDQGLQFLIQYYNGEERAKGNILERFSAQQFPDLHSELNLSSLELGDSALYFCASSARVSPHEQYFGPGTRLTVT.

This chain uses TRBV29-1 with TRBJ1-5; the D gene is possibly TRBD1 (5 bases). CDR3 size: 12 residues. Germline CDR1 SQVTM, CDR2 ANQGSEA. The V gene lost 4 bases and the J gene lost 5 bases, with 9 bases spanning the gap. CDR3 bases: TGCAGCGTTGGAGAGGGGTATCAGCCCCAGCATTTT. Protein sequence: CSVGEGYQPQHF.

The chain couples TRBV7-2 to TRBJ2-7; D may be TRBD2 (6 bases). The germline V gene has CDR1 SGHTA and CDR2 FQGNSA. CDR3 length: 14 amino acids. Trimming left V 5 bases short and J 2 bases short, with 13 bases between. CDR3 coding DNA: TGTGCCAGCAGCCGCCTAGCGTTCCCCTACGAGCAGTACTTC. Amino acids: CASSRLAFPYEQYF.

The chain couples TRBV3-1 to TRBJ1-1; D is possibly TRBD1 (5 bases). This CDR3 is built from 13 residues. In germline, CDR1 is LGHDT, CDR2 YNNKEL (reference sequence). V dropped 3 bases and J dropped 4 bases, with 9 bases sitting between them. The CDR3 reads CASSQGLSTEAFF. The DNA of the CDR3 is TGTGCCAGCAGCCAGGGGCTGAGCACTGAAGCTTTCTTT.

The V and J genes are TRBV29-1 and TRBJ2-7, with D perhaps being TRBD1 or TRBD2 (5 bases each). From germline, CDR1 is SQVTM and CDR2 ANQGSEA. V was trimmed by 3 bases and J by 3 bases, leaving 9 bases between them. The CDR3 extends over 12 amino acids. The CDR3 bases are TGCAGCGTTGATTGGGACGGCTACGAGCAGTACTTC. It encodes CSVDWDGYEQYF.

This clonotype was found once. This rearrangement joins TRBV3-1 to TRBJ2-2; D possibly corresponds to TRBD1 (6 bases). V was pared by 8 bases and J by 6 bases, with 16 bases between. Germline-derived CDR1 and CDR2 are LGHDT and YNNKEL (reference sequence). The length of the CDR3 is 14 residues. The DNA of the CDR3 is TGTGCCAGCCGGCGAGGGGGAGCCCCCGGGGAGCTGTTTTTT. Residues: CASRRGGAPGELFF.

This clonotype appeared once. CDR3 region: CASSLAQRMANTEAFF. The DNA of the CDR3 is TGCGCCAGCAGCTTGGCCCAACGGATGGCGAACACTGAAGCTTTCTTT. This chain links TRBV5-1 with TRBJ1-1; D remains ambiguous. The V and J ends lost 0 bases and 1 base respectively, with 13 bases between them. Germline CDR1 and CDR2: SGHRS and YFSETQ. CDR3 length: 16 residues.

The chain combines TRBV2 with TRBJ2-5, with TRBD2 matching 12 bases. J lost 2 bases, V lost 2 bases, and 0 bases had no gene match. The germline V gene has CDR1 SNHLY and CDR2 FYNNEI. CDR3 length: 15 residues. CDR3 DNA sequence: TGTGCCAGCAGTGAACTAGCGGGAGGGCAAGAGACCCAGTACTTC. This sequence encodes CASSELAGGQETQYF.

V and J are TRBV19 and TRBJ2-7, with a possible D match to TRBD1 (6 bases). The CDR3 is 14 amino acids. The germline V gene has CDR1 LNHDA and CDR2 SQIVND (reference sequence). The ends were cut back, 2 bases at V and 2 bases at J, with 10 bases in the middle. The CDR3 DNA is TGTGCCAGTAGTATACTAGGACAGACCTACGAGCAGTACTTC. Amino acid sequence: CASSILGQTYEQYF.

CDR3: CASSDDEGQPQHF. In DNA, the CDR3 is TGCGCCAGCAGCGACGACGAGGGCCAGCCCCAGCATTTT. The V gene is TRBV4-1, the J gene TRBJ1-5; D uncertain. The CDR3 sequence is 13 residues long. V lost 5 bases to trimming and J lost 7 bases, with 12 bases between them. CDR1 is MGHRA, CDR2 YSYEKL, per germline.

The table lists this clonotype with a count of one. The chain recombines TRBV24-1 with TRBJ2-5; 9 bases are shared with TRBD2. The CDR3 has 15 residues. Germline lookup yields CDR1 KGHDR and CDR2 SFDVKD. V gave up 3 bases and J gave up 5 bases; unmatched junction bases: 6. Here the CDR3 DNA reads TGTGCCACCAGTGATCGACAGGCGGGGGGGGAGACCCAGTACTTC. It specifies CATSDRQAGGETQYF.

This chain uses TRBV7-2 with TRBJ2-3; 11 nucleotides align to TRBD2. V was clipped by 0 bases and J by 4 bases; unmatched bases: 0. Per germline, CDR1 SGHTA and CDR2 FQGNSA. The CDR3 runs 15 residues. The CDR3 region has the DNA TGTGCCAGCAGCTTAGCGGGACTAGCGGCAGATACGCAGTATTTT. Amino acid sequence: CASSLAGLAADTQYF.

The V call is TRBV20-1, the J call TRBJ2-2; D ambiguous. This CDR3 spans 11 amino acids. V was clipped by 6 bases and J by 0 bases, with 2 bases between them. CDR1 is DFQATT, CDR2 SNEGSKA, per germline (reference sequence). In nucleotides, the CDR3 is TGCAGTGCCCCGAACACCGGGGAGCTGTTTTTT. Protein: CSAPNTGELFF.

The rearrangement links TRBV28 to TRBJ2-1; TRBD2 aligns across 10 bases. Germline CDR1 is MDHEN and CDR2 is SYDVKM. The CDR3 covers 16 residues. V was clipped by 8 bases and J by 1 base; unmatched bases: 8. The CDR3 spells CASDLAGAGSYNEQFF. CDR3 bases: TGTGCCAGCGATCTAGCGGGAGCAGGGTCCTACAATGAGCAGTTCTTC.

V is TRBV28 and J is TRBJ2-2, with a weak D call TRBD1 (5 bases). This CDR3 region has 16 residues. CDR1 and CDR2 from the germline V gene are MDHEN and SYDVKM. The V and J ends lost 3 bases and 5 bases respectively, with 16 bases between them. CDR3: CASSFAGRDLTGELFF. The CDR3 nucleotides read TGTGCCAGCAGTTTCGCCGGCAGGGATTTAACCGGGGAGCTGTTTTTT.